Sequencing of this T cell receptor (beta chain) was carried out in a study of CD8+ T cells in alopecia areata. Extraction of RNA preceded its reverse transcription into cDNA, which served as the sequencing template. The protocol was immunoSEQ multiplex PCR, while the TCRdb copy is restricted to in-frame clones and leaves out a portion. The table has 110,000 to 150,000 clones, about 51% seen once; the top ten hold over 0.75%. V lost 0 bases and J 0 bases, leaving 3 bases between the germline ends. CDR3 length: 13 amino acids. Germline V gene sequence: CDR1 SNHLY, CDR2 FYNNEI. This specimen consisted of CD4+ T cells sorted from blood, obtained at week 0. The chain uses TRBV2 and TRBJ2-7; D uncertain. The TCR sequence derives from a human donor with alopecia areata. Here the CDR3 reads CASSEAPSYEQYF. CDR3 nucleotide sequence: TGTGCCAGCAGTGAAGCCCCCTCCTACGAGCAGTACTTC.